These T cell receptor beta chains were read from a single sample in a study of shared clonotypes between healthy human individuals. Sequencing used immunoSEQ multiplex PCR; TCRdb keeps in-frame clones, though not all of them. The data show millions of clones, about 93% seen once. Source material: naive CD8+ T cells from PBMCs. These receptors all come from a man between 18 and 35 years old in good health. Some clones in this sample may be carry-over from other donors' samples. CDR3s include the opening cysteine and the closing phenylalanine or tryptophan. A D gene is named only where the DNA matches it firmly.

CDR3 protein,CDR3 DNA,J gene,D gene,V gene,CDR3 length
CASSPHPGSSYEQYF,TGCGCCAGCAGCCCTCACCCAGGTAGCTCCTACGAGCAGTACTTC,TRBJ2-7,NA,TRBV4-1,15
CASSSGPGLTF,TGTGCCAGCAGCTCGGGACCGGGACTCACGTTC,TRBJ1-2,NA,TRBV7-3,11
CASSSRSGDKAGELFF,TGTGCCAGCAGCTCGAGGAGTGGGGACAAAGCCGGGGAGCTGTTTTTT,TRBJ2-2,NA,TRBV7-7,16
CASSVEGGVETQYF,TGTGCCAGCAGCGTAGAAGGGGGCGTCGAGACCCAGTACTTC,TRBJ2-5,TRBD1,TRBV9,14
CASSSLRTGSSYNEQFF,TGTGCCAGCAGTTCTCTGCGGACTGGCAGCTCCTACAATGAGCAGTTCTTC,TRBJ2-1,NA,TRBV28,17
CASSYSSGERTDTQYF,TGTGCCAGCAGTTACTCTAGCGGGGAACGCACAGATACGCAGTATTTT,TRBJ2-3,TRBD2,TRBV27,16
CASSLMGGVQETQYF,TGTGCCAGCAGTTTGATGGGCGGGGTCCAAGAGACCCAGTACTTC,TRBJ2-5,NA,TRBV28,15
CASSLAENEQFF,TGTGCCAGCAGCTTAGCGGAGAATGAGCAGTTCTTC,TRBJ2-1,NA,TRBV11-1,12
CASSQAPPDRVSGYTF,TGTGCCAGCAGCCAAGCTCCCCCGGACAGGGTGAGCGGCTACACCTTC,TRBJ1-2,TRBD1,TRBV4-2,16
CASSLGGSGRPGTYEQYF,TGCGCCAGCAGCTTGGGGGGTAGCGGGAGACCAGGGACCTACGAGCAGTACTTC,TRBJ2-7,TRBD2,TRBV5-1,18
CASSEGFGDEETQYF,TGTGCCAGCAGCGAAGGTTTTGGAGATGAAGAGACCCAGTACTTC,TRBJ2-5,NA,TRBV6-6,15
CASSLGDGVYGYTF,TGCGCCAGCAGCTTAGGGGACGGAGTCTATGGCTACACCTTC,TRBJ1-2,NA,TRBV5-1,14
CASSGTGSLEQYF,TGTGCCAGCTCCGGGACAGGGTCTCTCGAGCAGTACTTC,TRBJ2-7,TRBD1,TRBV28,13
CASSQVRTEETQYF,TGTGCCAGCAGCCAAGTACGAACAGAAGAGACCCAGTACTTC,TRBJ2-5,NA,TRBV4-2,14
CASSPGQGSYEQYF,TGTGCCAGCAGCCCTGGACAGGGGTCCTACGAGCAGTACTTC,TRBJ2-7,TRBD1,TRBV5-5,14
CASSPRGANEKLFF,TGTGCCAGCAGCCCGCGGGGGGCGAATGAAAAACTGTTTTTT,TRBJ1-4,NA,TRBV11-2,14
CASSLFSSGANTGELFF,TGTGCCAGCAGCTTATTCAGCAGTGGCGCGAACACCGGGGAGCTGTTTTTT,TRBJ2-2,NA,TRBV7-9,17
CASSLVLSVGHNEQFF,TGTGCCAGCAGCTTAGTTCTTTCAGTAGGCCACAATGAGCAGTTCTTC,TRBJ2-1,NA,TRBV11-2,16
CASSYSADRGNTEAFF,TGTGCCAGCAGTTACTCGGCGGACAGGGGAAACACTGAAGCTTTCTTT,TRBJ1-1,TRBD1,TRBV6-5,16
CASSASGLYNEQFF,TGTGCCAGCAGCGCTAGCGGTTTGTACAATGAGCAGTTCTTC,TRBJ2-1,TRBD2,TRBV9,14